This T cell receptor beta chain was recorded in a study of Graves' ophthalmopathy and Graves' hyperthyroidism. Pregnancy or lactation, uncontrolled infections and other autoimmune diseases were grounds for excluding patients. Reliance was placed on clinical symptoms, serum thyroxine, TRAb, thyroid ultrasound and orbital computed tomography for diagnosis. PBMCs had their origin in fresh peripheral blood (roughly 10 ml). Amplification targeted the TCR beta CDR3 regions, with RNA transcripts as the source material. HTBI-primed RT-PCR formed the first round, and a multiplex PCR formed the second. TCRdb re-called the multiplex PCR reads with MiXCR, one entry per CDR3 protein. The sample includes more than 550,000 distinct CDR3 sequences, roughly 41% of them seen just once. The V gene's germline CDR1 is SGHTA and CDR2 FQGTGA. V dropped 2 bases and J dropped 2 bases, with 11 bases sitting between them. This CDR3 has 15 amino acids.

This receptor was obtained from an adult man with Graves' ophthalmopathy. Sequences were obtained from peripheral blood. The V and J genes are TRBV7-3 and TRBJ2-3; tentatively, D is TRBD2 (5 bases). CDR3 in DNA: TGTGCCAGCAGCTTACGTGGGGAGCTCACAGATACGCAGTATTTT. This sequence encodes CASSLRGELTDTQYF.